The 11 T cell receptor beta chains reported below all come from one sample, sequenced in a study of blood T cell repertoires in COVID-19. The table came from immunoSEQ multiplex PCR; TCRdb's copy has only in-frame clones and leaves some out. The table lists hundreds of thousands of clones, about 89% of them singletons. Sequencing used peripheral blood. The receptors come from a woman aged 25 to 45 with acute or convalescent COVID-19.

This clone was detected only a few times. This sequence joins TRBV4-1 and TRBJ1-1; D is ambiguous. Germline CDR1 and CDR2: MGHRA and YSYEKL. This CDR3 has 16 amino acids. V was clipped by 0 bases and J by 7 bases, with 18 bases between them. Here the CDR3 DNA reads TGCGCCAGCAGCCAAGAGAGATTATGGGCAGCCAGTGAAGCTTTCTTT. This encodes CASSQERLWAASEAFF.

The V and J genes are TRBV7-2 and TRBJ1-5; D gene ambiguous. V lost 1 base and J 6 bases, leaving 10 bases between the germline ends. This CDR3 is built from 14 residues. Germline V lookup: CDR1 SGHTA, CDR2 FQGNSA. CDR3 in amino acids: CASSLVQQFQPQHF. The CDR3 DNA follows: TGTGCCAGCAGCTTAGTGCAACAATTTCAGCCCCAGCATTTT.

The V call is TRBV28, the J call TRBJ2-7, with D unresolved. Per germline, CDR1 MDHEN and CDR2 SYDVKM. V lost 3 bases and J 5 bases, leaving 11 bases between the germline ends. This CDR3 comprises 13 residues. This CDR3 reads CASSFPGSDEQYF. CDR3 sequence (DNA): TGTGCCAGCAGTTTTCCAGGTTCCGACGAGCAGTACTTC.

CDR3 sequence (DNA): TGTGCCAGCAGTGGAGGGACTAGCGGGGGGTATACGCAGTATTTT. It is translated as CASSGGTSGGYTQYF. This chain uses TRBV2 with TRBJ2-3, with 15 nucleotides matching TRBD2. The trim removed 4 bases at V and 7 bases at J, leaving 3 bases unmatched. Germline lookup yields CDR1 SNHLY and CDR2 FYNNEI. The length of the CDR3 is 15 residues. The full variable domain, in which reference TRBV2 and TRBJ2-3 provide the parts outside the CDR3, is EPEVTQTPSHQVTQMGQEVILRCVPISNHLYFYWYRQILGQKVEFLVSFYNNEISEKSEIFDDQFSVERPDGSNFTLKIRSTKLEDSAMYFCASSGGTSGGYTQYFGPGTRLTVL.

The chain links TRBV19 to TRBJ2-2; D perhaps matches TRBD1 (5 bases). CDR1 LNHDA and CDR2 SQIVND come from the germline V gene (reference sequence). The CDR3 is 13 amino acids. Trimming stripped 7 bases from V and 9 bases from J, with 15 bases between. As DNA, the CDR3 is TGTGCCAGTACCGCAGGGTTTGGGCGGGAGCTGTTTTTT. Translated: CASTAGFGRELFF.

The count of this clone is one. The chain links TRBV4-1 to TRBJ2-1, with D uncertain. This CDR3 comprises 13 residues. Germline values: CDR1 MGHRA, CDR2 YSYEKL. The germline V and J ends were trimmed by 4 bases and 4 bases, with 8 bases remaining between them. The CDR3 DNA is TGCGCCAGCAGCCTACAGTCATACAATGAGCAGTTCTTC. This codes for CASSLQSYNEQFF.

This chain connects TRBV18 to TRBJ2-5; TRBD2 matches 9 bases. The CDR3 runs to 18 residues. From germline, CDR1 is KGHSH and CDR2 LQKENI. Trimming removed 2 bases from V and 5 bases from J; junction bases left unmatched: 15. The CDR3 DNA sequence: TGTGCCAGCTCACCAGGCCCCTACTCGGGACTAGCTGATGAGACCCAGTACTTC. Its protein is CASSPGPYSGLADETQYF.

CDR3 residues: CASVMGLNQPQHF. The CDR3 DNA is TGTGCCAGCGTAATGGGGCTGAATCAGCCCCAGCATTTT. This chain uses TRBV12-3 or TRBV12-4 with TRBJ1-5, with D perhaps TRBD1 (5 bases). V dropped 8 bases and J dropped 4 bases, with 12 bases sitting between them. The CDR3 extends over 13 amino acids.

As concerns this clone: Other nucleotide sequences in the sample specify the same CDR3. The rearrangement links TRBV5-4 to TRBJ2-3; D unclear. V lost 1 base and J 2 bases, leaving 5 bases between the germline ends. Germline CDR1 is SGHNT and CDR2 is YYREEE (reference sequence). This CDR3 is built from 13 residues. The CDR3 spells CASSLSSTDTQYF. DNA of the CDR3: TGTGCCAGCAGCTTGTCCTCCACAGATACGCAGTATTTT.

This chain links TRBV19 with TRBJ2-7; D remains ambiguous. Trimming took 0 bases from V and 4 from J, leaving 10 bases between them. This CDR3 is built from 14 residues. Per the germline V gene, CDR1 is LNHDA and CDR2 is SQIVND (reference sequence). This CDR3 reads CASSIDHNSYEQYF. The CDR3 bases are TGTGCCAGTAGTATAGATCACAACAGTTACGAGCAGTACTTC.

The rearrangement uses TRBV27 and TRBJ1-5; no reliable D call. V shed 7 bases and J shed 5 bases, with 18 bases lying between them. CDR1 and CDR2 (germline): MNHEY, SMNVEV (reference sequence). The CDR3 totals 15 residues. Written as DNA, the CDR3 is TGTGCCAGCAAAATTTGGGAGGGAGATCATCAGCCCCAGCATTTT. As protein: CASKIWEGDHQPQHF.